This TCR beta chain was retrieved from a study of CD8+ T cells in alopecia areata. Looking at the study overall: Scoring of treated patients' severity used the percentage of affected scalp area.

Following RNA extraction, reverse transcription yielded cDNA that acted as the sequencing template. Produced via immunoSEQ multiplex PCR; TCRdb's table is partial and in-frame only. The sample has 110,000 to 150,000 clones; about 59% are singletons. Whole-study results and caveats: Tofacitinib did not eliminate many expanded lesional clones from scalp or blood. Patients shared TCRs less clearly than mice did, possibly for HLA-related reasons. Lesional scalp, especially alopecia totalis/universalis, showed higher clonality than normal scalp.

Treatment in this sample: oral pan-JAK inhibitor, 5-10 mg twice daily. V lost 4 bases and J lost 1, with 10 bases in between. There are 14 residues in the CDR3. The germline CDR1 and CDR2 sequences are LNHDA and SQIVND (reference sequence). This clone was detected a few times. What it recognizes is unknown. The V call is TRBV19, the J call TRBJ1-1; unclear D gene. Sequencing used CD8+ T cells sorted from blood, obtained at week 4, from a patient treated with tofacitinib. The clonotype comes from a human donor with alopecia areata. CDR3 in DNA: TGTGCCAGTAGTAAGGGCGATAGGAACACTGAAGCTTTCTTT. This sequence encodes CASSKGDRNTEAFF.